This TCR beta chain was sequenced for a study of blood T cell repertoires in COVID-19. From germline, CDR1 is SGHRS and CDR2 YFSETQ. With 0 bases removed from V and 2 bases from J, the gap between germline ends came to 9 bases. The CDR3 totals 16 residues. Original processing notes: Amplification of reference gene primers was used by the study to estimate nucleated cell counts. The data were produced by immunoSEQ multiplex PCR, yet TCRdb's version contains in-frame clones alone and is incomplete. The V and J calls and the clone size are those of that table, but D and trimming were determined from the DNA. The sample holds hundreds of thousands of clones; about 91% are singletons and the top ten take approximately 8.8%.

The V call is TRBV5-1, the J call TRBJ2-6; D is unresolved. Sequenced sample: PBMCs or T cells enriched from blood (not recorded which). The source is a woman in her thirties or forties who had recovered from COVID-19. CDR3 residues: CASSLAPTTGANVLTF. CDR3 coding DNA: TGCGCCAGCAGCTTGGCCCCGACAACTGGGGCCAACGTCCTGACTTTC. The full variable domain, in which reference TRBV5-1 and TRBJ2-6 provide the parts outside the CDR3, is KAGVTQTPRYLIKTRGQQVTLSCSPISGHRSVSWYQQTPGQGLQFLFEYFSETQRNKGNFPGRFSGRQFSNSRSEMNVSTLELGDSALYLCASSLAPTTGANVLTFGAGSRLTVL.